One sample yielded the 25 T cell receptor beta chains listed below, sequenced in a study of T cells in localized non-small cell lung cancer. Assay: immunoSEQ multiplex PCR; the TCRdb copy retains only in-frame clones and omits some. The table has 25,000 to 35,000 clones, 80% seen once. Sample: peripheral blood, taken before any cancer treatment. The origin of the receptors is a male donor older than 55 with stage III squamous cell lung carcinoma.

The chain carries TRBV28 and TRBJ1-2; D gene unclear. V was clipped by 3 bases and J by 4 bases, with 6 bases between them. CDR1 and CDR2 from the germline V gene are MDHEN and SYDVKM. The CDR3 totals 12 residues. CDR3 sequence reads: CASSFMRYGYTF. CDR3 DNA sequence: TGTGCCAGCAGTTTTATGCGCTATGGCTACACCTTC.

The CDR3 spells CASSGGNTSRQSRANVLTF. In DNA, the CDR3 is TGTGCCAGCAGTGGTGGTAACACAAGCAGACAAAGTCGGGCCAACGTCCTGACTTTC. The J gene is TRBJ2-6, the V gene TRBV6-1; D is undetermined. The CDR3 is 19 amino acids. Trimming removed 4 bases from V and 5 bases from J, with 24 bases in between. Germline V lookup: CDR1 MNHNS, CDR2 SASEGT.

The chain combines TRBV5-4 with TRBJ2-2; 8 bases match TRBD1. From germline, CDR1 is SGHNT and CDR2 YYREEE (reference sequence). V was pared by 4 bases and J by 7 bases, with 9 bases of the junction left unmatched. The CDR3 is 15 residues long. Written as DNA, the CDR3 is TGTGCCAGCAGCGTGGGAATGACAGGGGTCGGGGAGCTGTTTTTT. Protein sequence: CASSVGMTGVGELFF.

The genes are TRBV5-1 and TRBJ2-1; D ambiguous. CDR3 length: 12 residues. The V and J ends lost 4 bases and 6 bases respectively, with 8 bases between them. Germline CDR1 is SGHRS and CDR2 is YFSETQ. The DNA for the CDR3 is TGCGCCAGCAGCCCGCCGAGCAATGAGCAGTTCTTC. Its translation is CASSPPSNEQFF.

V and J are TRBV6-5 and TRBJ1-2; 7 nucleotides agree with TRBD1. This CDR3 has 13 amino acids. V gave up 5 bases and J gave up 8 bases; unmatched junction bases: 8. Looked up from germline, CDR1 is MNHEY and CDR2 is SVGAGI. The CDR3 sequence is CASSPQGTEGYTF. As DNA, the CDR3 is TGTGCCAGCAGTCCACAGGGGACGGAAGGCTACACCTTC.

The CDR3 sequence: CASSEAESGGRGQFF. The DNA of the CDR3 is TGTGCCAGCAGCGAGGCAGAGTCAGGGGGAAGGGGTCAGTTCTTC. The V gene is TRBV9, the J gene TRBJ2-1; 7 bases map to TRBD1. Germline assignment: CDR1 SGDLS and CDR2 YYNGEE. The CDR3 has 15 residues. J gave up 13 bases and V 3 bases, and 16 bases lay outside the gene matches.

The chain couples TRBV6-1 to TRBJ2-1; perhaps TRBD1 as D (6 bases). Trimming removed 1 base from V and 4 bases from J, with 8 bases in between. The CDR3 is 14 residues long. Germline lookup yields CDR1 MNHNS and CDR2 SASEGT. CDR3 amino acids: CASSEGQGYNEQFF. The CDR3 DNA sequence: TGTGCCAGCAGTGAAGGGCAGGGGTACAATGAGCAGTTCTTC.

This sequence joins TRBV5-1 and TRBJ2-1, with TRBD2 matching over 14 bases. Germline trimming cut 0 bases from V and 4 bases from J; bases unmatched to any gene: 3. In germline, CDR1 is SGHRS, CDR2 YFSETQ. This CDR3 has 17 amino acids. CDR3 nucleotide sequence: TGCGCCAGCAGCTTGGGACTAGCGGGAGGGTTTTACAATGAGCAGTTCTTC. It is translated as CASSLGLAGGFYNEQFF.

The V and J genes are TRBV7-3 and TRBJ1-1; D might be TRBD1 (5 bases). V lost 0 bases, J lost 5 bases, and 10 bases lay in between. Germline-derived CDR1 and CDR2 are SGHTA and FQGTGA. This CDR3 comprises 14 residues. DNA of the CDR3: TGTGCCAGCAGCTTAACGGCGGGGCAGACTGAAGCTTTCTTT. It encodes CASSLTAGQTEAFF.

This chain uses TRBV5-4 with TRBJ2-5, with D maybe TRBD2 (7 bases). The CDR3 contains 16 residues. Germline-derived CDR1 and CDR2 are SGHNT and YYREEE (reference sequence). V was clipped by 2 bases and J by 5 bases, with 19 bases between them. DNA for the CDR3: TGTGCCAGCAGCTTTGGGAGGGGCAAGAGGGGGGAGACCCAGTACTTC. Amino acid sequence: CASSFGRGKRGETQYF.

The rearrangement links TRBV27 to TRBJ1-2; D not resolved. Germline CDR1 and CDR2: MNHEY and SMNVEV (reference sequence). The CDR3 is made up of 13 amino acids. V lost 0 bases and J 1 base, leaving 3 bases between the germline ends. CDR3 in amino acids: CASSLSDNYGYTF. The DNA of the CDR3 is TGTGCCAGCAGTTTATCGGATAACTATGGCTACACCTTC.

J is TRBJ1-2 and V is TRBV5-6, with D perhaps TRBD1 (6 bases). Germline V gives CDR1 SGHDT, CDR2 YYEEEE. The CDR3 totals 15 residues. Trimming removed 1 base from V and 2 bases from J, with 12 bases in between. The DNA of the CDR3 is TGTGCCAGCAGCTTGAACGGGGGCCTAAACTATGGCTACACCTTC. It codes for CASSLNGGLNYGYTF.

The CDR3 sequence: CASSLSYSTAISGRAVDTQYF. The DNA for the CDR3 is TGTGCCAGCAGTTTATCCTATAGTACTGCAATTAGCGGGAGGGCAGTAGATACGCAGTATTTT. The gene calls are TRBV27 and TRBJ2-3; 11 bases agree with TRBD2. V lost 0 bases and J lost 5; bases outside the gene matches: 19. CDR1 and CDR2 from the germline V gene are MNHEY and SMNVEV (reference sequence). The CDR3 runs to 21 residues.

This clone was counted a few times. The CDR3 DNA reads as TGTGCCAGCAGCCAATTAGTTGGGGCGGGGGACACTGAAGCTTTCTTT. Translated: CASSQLVGAGDTEAFF. The gene calls are TRBV16 and TRBJ1-1, with TRBD1 as a possible D gene (5 bases). CDR1 is KGHSY and CDR2 is FQNENV in the germline V gene. CDR3 size: 16 residues. The ends were cut back, 1 base at V and 3 bases at J, with 15 bases in the middle.

J is TRBJ2-1 and V is TRBV5-4; TRBD1 might be the D (6 bases). The germline CDR1 and CDR2 sequences are SGHNT and YYREEE (reference sequence). This CDR3 contains 13 residues. The ends were cut back, 6 bases at V and 5 bases at J, with 12 bases in the middle. The CDR3, as DNA: TGTGCCAGCATGGCAGGGGATAACAATGAGCAGTTCTTC. Amino acids: CASMAGDNNEQFF.

V and J are TRBV4-3 and TRBJ2-2; D may be TRBD2 (6 bases). The CDR3 is 15 residues long. The germline V gene has CDR1 LGHNA and CDR2 YSLEER. With 1 base removed from V and 2 bases from J, the gap between germline ends came to 8 bases. The CDR3 is CASSQVGGNTGELFF. CDR3 sequence (DNA): TGCGCCAGCAGCCAAGTGGGAGGTAACACCGGGGAGCTGTTTTTT.

The chain is built from TRBV5-1 and TRBJ2-3, with D perhaps matching TRBD1 (5 bases). V was clipped by 5 bases and J by 0 bases, with 10 bases between them. Germline values: CDR1 SGHRS, CDR2 YFSETQ. This CDR3 is 14 amino acids long. CDR3 DNA: TGCGCCAGCAGACAGGCGGCTAGCACAGATACGCAGTATTTT. It codes for CASRQAASTDTQYF. Full variable domain (outside the CDR3, taken from reference TRBV5-1 and TRBJ2-3): KAGVTQTPRYLIKTRGQQVTLSCSPISGHRSVSWYQQTPGQGLQFLFEYFSETQRNKGNFPGRFSGRQFSNSRSEMNVSTLELGDSALYLCASRQAASTDTQYFGPGTRLTVL.

This chain links TRBV5-1 with TRBJ2-3, with D maybe TRBD1 (6 bases). CDR1 and CDR2 (germline): SGHRS, YFSETQ. Trimming cost V 2 bases and J 1 base, with 11 bases left between them. The CDR3 extends over 15 amino acids. The CDR3 spells CASSLGGEGTDTQYF. The CDR3 DNA reads TGCGCCAGCAGCTTAGGGGGAGAAGGCACAGATACGCAGTATTTT.

V is TRBV4-3 and J is TRBJ2-7; a possible D gene is TRBD1 (5 bases). The germline V gene has CDR1 LGHNA and CDR2 YSLEER. The length of the CDR3 is 15 residues. V lost 0 bases and J 1 base, leaving 10 bases between the germline ends. DNA of the CDR3: TGCGCCAGCAGCCAAGATTCAGGGCCTTCCTACGAGCAGTACTTC. Translating it yields CASSQDSGPSYEQYF.

The chain uses TRBV7-2 and TRBJ2-6; D is ambiguous. The CDR3 is made up of 16 amino acids. Germline CDR1 SGHTA, CDR2 FQGNSA. V lost 1 base and J lost 0, with 7 bases in between. The CDR3 DNA sequence: TGTGCCAGCAGCTTAGGGGGAAGCTCTGGGGCCAACGTCCTGACTTTC. Amino acids: CASSLGGSSGANVLTF.

The chain recombines TRBV7-9 with TRBJ2-7; tentative D call: TRBD1 (6 bases). V was pared by 4 bases and J by 11 bases, with 18 bases between. Germline values: CDR1 SEHNR, CDR2 FQNEAQ (reference sequence). CDR3 size: 13 residues. The CDR3, as DNA: TGTGCCAGCAGCTCGGCGGATGGGGGCGCAAAGTACTTC. Its translation: CASSSADGGAKYF. The whole variable domain, remainder taken from reference TRBV7-9 and TRBJ2-7, is DTGVSQNPRHKITKRGQNVTFRCDPISEHNRLYWYRQTLGQGPEFLTYFQNEAQLEKSRLLSDRFSAERPKGSFSTLEIQRTEQGDSAMYLCASSSADGGAKYFGPGTRLTVT.

The CDR3 DNA reads TGCGCCAGCAGCCAAGCGGACAGGGGGATGTATGGCTACACCTTC. It yields the protein CASSQADRGMYGYTF. The chain recombines TRBV4-1 with TRBJ1-2, with 10 bases matching TRBD1. This CDR3 is built from 15 residues. Germline-derived CDR1 and CDR2 are MGHRA and YSYEKL. Trimming cost V 1 base and J 5 bases; bases outside gene matches: 4.

This sequence joins TRBV18 and TRBJ1-1; perhaps TRBD1 as D (6 bases). The CDR3 runs to 15 residues. Germline V gene data show CDR1 as KGHSH and CDR2 as LQKENI. Trimming removed 1 base at V and 3 bases at J, with 12 bases between. In DNA form, the CDR3 reads TGTGCCAGCTCACCACTAGGACAGCTTGACACTGAAGCTTTCTTT. Its protein is CASSPLGQLDTEAFF.

V usage is TRBV30 and J usage is TRBJ1-1, with D possibly TRBD1 on 5 matching bases. The ends were cut back, 0 bases at V and 13 bases at J, with 18 bases in the middle. The CDR3 spans 13 residues. CDR1 is GTSNPN, CDR2 SVGIG, per germline (reference sequence). The CDR3 here is CAWSVAGSTSCFF. The CDR3 DNA reads TGTGCCTGGAGTGTCGCAGGGTCCACGAGTTGTTTCTTT.

CDR3 in DNA: TGTGCCAGCAGCTTACTCGTCAACAGGGGGATGAACACTGAAGCTTTCTTT. Translated, it gives CASSLLVNRGMNTEAFF. The chain uses TRBV7-9 and TRBJ1-1; 8 bases are shared with TRBD1. Germline V lookup: CDR1 SEHNR, CDR2 FQNEAQ (reference sequence). V shed 2 bases, J shed 0 bases, and the junction held 8 bases outside the gene matches. The CDR3 is 17 residues long.